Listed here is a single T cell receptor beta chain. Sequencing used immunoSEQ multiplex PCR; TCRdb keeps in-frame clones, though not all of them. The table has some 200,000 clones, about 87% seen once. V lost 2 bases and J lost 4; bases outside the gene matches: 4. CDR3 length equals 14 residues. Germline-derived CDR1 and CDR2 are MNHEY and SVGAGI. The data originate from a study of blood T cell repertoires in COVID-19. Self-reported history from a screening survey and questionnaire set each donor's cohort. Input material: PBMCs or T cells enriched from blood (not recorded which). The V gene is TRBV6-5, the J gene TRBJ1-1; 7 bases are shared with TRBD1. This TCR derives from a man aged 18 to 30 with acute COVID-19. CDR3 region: CASSYAGGSTEAFF. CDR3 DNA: TGTGCCAGCAGTTACGCAGGGGGTAGCACTGAAGCTTTCTTT.